This T cell receptor (beta chain) was captured in a study of metastatic and nonmetastatic thyroid tumors. This clone was observed a handful of times. TCRdb ran MiXCR on the PCR reads. The sample shows approximately 15,000 clones, around 21% of them seen only once. Thyroid surgery had not been preceded by any treatment in any patient. The CDR3 extends over 17 amino acids. CDR1 is MNHEY and CDR2 is SVGAGI in the germline V gene. V lost 0 bases, J lost 4 bases, and 17 bases lay in between. The chain couples TRBV6-5 to TRBJ2-3; possibly TRBD1 for D (5 bases). The receptor comes from a female donor with papillary thyroid cancer or a benign thyroid nodule (not recorded which). Some clones in this sample may be carry-over from other donors' samples. The sample taken for sequencing was adjacent normal tissue. DNA for the CDR3: TGTGCCAGCAGTTACTCAGGTGCAGGGCCAAAGGCAGATACGCAGTATTTT. Protein product: CASSYSGAGPKADTQYF.